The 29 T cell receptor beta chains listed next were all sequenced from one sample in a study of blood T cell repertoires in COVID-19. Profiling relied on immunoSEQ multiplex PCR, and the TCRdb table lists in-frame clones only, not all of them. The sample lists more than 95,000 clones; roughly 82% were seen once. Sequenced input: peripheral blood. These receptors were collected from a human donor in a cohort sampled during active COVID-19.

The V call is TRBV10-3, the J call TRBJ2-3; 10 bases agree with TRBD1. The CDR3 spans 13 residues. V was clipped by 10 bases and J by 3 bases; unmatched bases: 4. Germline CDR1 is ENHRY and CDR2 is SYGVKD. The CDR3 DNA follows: TGTGCCAACCGGGACAGGGGAACAGATACGCAGTATTTT. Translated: CANRDRGTDTQYF.

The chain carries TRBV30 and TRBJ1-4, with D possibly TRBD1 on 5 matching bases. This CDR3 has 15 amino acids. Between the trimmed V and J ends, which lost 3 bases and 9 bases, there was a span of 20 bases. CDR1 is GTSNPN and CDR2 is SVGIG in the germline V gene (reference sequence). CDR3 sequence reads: CAWRGRGPTYQKLFF. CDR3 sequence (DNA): TGTGCCTGGAGGGGAAGGGGCCCAACCTACCAAAAACTGTTTTTT.

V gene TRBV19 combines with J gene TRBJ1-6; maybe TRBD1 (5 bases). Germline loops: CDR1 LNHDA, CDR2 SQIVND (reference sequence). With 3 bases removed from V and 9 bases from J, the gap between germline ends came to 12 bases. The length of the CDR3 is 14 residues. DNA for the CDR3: TGTGCCAGTAGTATCGGTCCCACAGGTTCACCCCTCCACTTT. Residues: CASSIGPTGSPLHF.

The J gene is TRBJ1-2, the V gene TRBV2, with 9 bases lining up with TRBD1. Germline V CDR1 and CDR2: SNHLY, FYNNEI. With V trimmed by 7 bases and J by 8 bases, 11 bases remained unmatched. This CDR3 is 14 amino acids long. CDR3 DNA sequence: TGTGCCAGCACCCGGGGACAGGGCGAAGTCGGCTACACCTTC. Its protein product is CASTRGQGEVGYTF.

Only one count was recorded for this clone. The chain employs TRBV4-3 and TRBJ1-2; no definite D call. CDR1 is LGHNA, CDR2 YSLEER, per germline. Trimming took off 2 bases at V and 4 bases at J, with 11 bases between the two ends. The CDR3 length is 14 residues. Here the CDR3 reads CASSQQRDAYGYTF. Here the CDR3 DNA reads TGCGCCAGCAGCCAACAGCGGGATGCCTATGGCTACACCTTC.

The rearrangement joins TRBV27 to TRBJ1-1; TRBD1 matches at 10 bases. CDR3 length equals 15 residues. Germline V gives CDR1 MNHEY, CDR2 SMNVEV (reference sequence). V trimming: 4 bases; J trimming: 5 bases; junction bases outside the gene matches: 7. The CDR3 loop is CASSSRTGGWTEAFF. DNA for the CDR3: TGTGCCAGCAGTTCAAGGACAGGGGGGTGGACTGAAGCTTTCTTT.

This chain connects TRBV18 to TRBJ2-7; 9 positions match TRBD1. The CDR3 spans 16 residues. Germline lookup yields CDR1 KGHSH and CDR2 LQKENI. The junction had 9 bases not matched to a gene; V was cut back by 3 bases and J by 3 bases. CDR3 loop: CASSPYSGTGIYEQYF. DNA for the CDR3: TGTGCCAGCTCACCTTACTCCGGGACAGGGATCTACGAGCAGTACTTC.

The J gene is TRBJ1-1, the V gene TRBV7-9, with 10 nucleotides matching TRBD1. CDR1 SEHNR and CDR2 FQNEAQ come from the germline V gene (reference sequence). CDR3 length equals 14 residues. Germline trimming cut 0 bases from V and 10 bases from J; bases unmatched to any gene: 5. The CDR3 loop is CASSLARQGARAFF. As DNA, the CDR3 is TGTGCCAGCAGCTTAGCTCGACAGGGGGCCCGAGCTTTCTTT. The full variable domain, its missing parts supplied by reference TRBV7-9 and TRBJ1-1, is DTGVSQNPRHKITKRGQNVTFRCDPISEHNRLYWYRQTLGQGPEFLTYFQNEAQLEKSRLLSDRFSAERPKGSFSTLEIQRTEQGDSAMYLCASSLARQGARAFFGQGTRLTVV.

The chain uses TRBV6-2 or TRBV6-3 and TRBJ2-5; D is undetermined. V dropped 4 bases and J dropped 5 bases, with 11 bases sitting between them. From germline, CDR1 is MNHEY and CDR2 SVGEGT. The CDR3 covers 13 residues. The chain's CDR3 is CASSFETWETQYF. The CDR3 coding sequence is TGTGCCAGCAGTTTCGAGACTTGGGAGACCCAGTACTTC.

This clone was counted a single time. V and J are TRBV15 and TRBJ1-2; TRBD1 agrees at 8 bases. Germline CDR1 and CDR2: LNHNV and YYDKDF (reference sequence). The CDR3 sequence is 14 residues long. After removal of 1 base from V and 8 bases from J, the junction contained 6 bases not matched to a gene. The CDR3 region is CATSRGETGEGYTF. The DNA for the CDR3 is TGTGCCACCAGCAGAGGGGAGACAGGGGAAGGCTACACCTTC. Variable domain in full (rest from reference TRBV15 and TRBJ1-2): DAMVIQNPRYQVTQFGKPVTLSCSQTLNHNVMYWYQQKSSQAPKLLFHYYDKDFNNEADTPDNFQSRRPNTSFCFLDIRSPGLGDTAMYLCATSRGETGEGYTFGSGTRLTVV.

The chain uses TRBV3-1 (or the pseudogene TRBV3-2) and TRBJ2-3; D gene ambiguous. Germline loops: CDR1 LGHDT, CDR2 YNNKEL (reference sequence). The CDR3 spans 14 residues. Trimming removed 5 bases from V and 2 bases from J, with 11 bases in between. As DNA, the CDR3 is TGTGCCAGCAGCATCCAACTTCACACAGATACGCAGTATTTT. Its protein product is CASSIQLHTDTQYF.

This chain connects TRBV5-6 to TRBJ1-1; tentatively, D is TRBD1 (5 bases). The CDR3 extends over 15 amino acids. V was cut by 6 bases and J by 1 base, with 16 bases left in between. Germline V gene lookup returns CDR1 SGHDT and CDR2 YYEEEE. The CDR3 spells CASTLVGGANTEAFF. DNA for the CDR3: TGTGCCAGCACTTTGGTCGGGGGAGCGAACACTGAAGCTTTCTTT.

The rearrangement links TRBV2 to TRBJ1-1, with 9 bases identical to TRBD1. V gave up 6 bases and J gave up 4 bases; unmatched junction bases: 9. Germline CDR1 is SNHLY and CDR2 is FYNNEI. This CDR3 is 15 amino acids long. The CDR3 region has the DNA TGTGCCAGCAGGGTACAGAACAGGGGGCCCACTGAAGCTTTCTTT. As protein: CASRVQNRGPTEAFF.

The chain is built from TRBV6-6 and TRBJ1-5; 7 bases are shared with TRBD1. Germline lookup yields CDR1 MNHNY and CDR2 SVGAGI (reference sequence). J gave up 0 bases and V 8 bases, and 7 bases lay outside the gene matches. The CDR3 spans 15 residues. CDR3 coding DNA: TGTGCCAGCGACAGGGTGGGTTCTAGCAATCAGCCCCAGCATTTT. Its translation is CASDRVGSSNQPQHF.

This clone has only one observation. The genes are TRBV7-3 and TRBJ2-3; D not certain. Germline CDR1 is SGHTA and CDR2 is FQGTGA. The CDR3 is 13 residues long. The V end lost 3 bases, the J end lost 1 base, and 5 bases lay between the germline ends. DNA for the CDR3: TGTGCCAGCAGCTTCCCAGGCACAGATACGCAGTATTTT. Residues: CASSFPGTDTQYF.

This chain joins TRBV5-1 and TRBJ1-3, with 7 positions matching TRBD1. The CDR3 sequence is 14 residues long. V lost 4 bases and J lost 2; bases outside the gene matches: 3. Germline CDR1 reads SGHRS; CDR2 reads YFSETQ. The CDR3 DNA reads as TGCGCCAGCAGCCCGGGACAGCCTGGAAACACCATATATTTT. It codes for CASSPGQPGNTIYF.

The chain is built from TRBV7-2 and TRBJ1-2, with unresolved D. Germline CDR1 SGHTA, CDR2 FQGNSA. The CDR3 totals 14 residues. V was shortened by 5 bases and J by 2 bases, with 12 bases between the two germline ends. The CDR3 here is CASSDWTANYGYTF. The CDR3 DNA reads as TGTGCCAGCAGCGATTGGACTGCAAACTATGGCTACACCTTC.

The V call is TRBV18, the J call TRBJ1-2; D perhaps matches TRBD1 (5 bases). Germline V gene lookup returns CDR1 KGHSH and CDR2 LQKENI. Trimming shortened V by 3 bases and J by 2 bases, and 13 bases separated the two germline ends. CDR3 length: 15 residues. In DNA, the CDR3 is TGTGCCAGCTCACCCTCCGCCAGGGCGAACTATGGCTACACCTTC. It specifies CASSPSARANYGYTF.

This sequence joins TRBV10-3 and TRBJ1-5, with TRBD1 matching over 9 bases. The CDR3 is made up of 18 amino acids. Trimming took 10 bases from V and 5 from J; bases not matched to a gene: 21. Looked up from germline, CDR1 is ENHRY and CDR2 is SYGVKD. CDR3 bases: TGTGCCACCCGAAGGGCCCACAGGGGGCGCATAGAGGATCAGCCCCAGCATTTT. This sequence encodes CATRRAHRGRIEDQPQHF.

CDR3 in DNA: TGTGCCAGCAGTGACACAGGGTATGGCTACACCTTC. It codes for CASSDTGYGYTF. The chain uses TRBV6-4 and TRBJ1-2; perhaps TRBD1 as D (6 bases). With 2 bases removed from V and 5 bases from J, the gap between germline ends came to 6 bases. This CDR3 contains 12 residues. Germline V lookup: CDR1 MRHNA, CDR2 SNTAGT.

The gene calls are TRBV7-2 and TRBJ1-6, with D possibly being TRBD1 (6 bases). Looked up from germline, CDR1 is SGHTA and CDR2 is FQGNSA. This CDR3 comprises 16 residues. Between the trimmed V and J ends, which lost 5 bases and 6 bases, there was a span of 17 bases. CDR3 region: CASSTPQGGFNSPLHF. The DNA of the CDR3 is TGTGCCAGCAGCACCCCACAGGGTGGTTTTAATTCACCCCTCCACTTT. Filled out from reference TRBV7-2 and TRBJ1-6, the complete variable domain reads GAGVSQSPSNKVTEKGKDVELRCDPISGHTALYWYRQSLGQGLEFLIYFQGNSAPDKSGLPSDRFSAERTGGSVSTLTIQRTQQEDSAVYLCASSTPQGGFNSPLHFGNGTRLTVT.

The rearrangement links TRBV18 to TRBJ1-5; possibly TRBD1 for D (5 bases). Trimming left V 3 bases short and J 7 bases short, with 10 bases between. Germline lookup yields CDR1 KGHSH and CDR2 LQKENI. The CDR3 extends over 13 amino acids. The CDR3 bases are TGTGCCAGCTCACCGGGGCTAGGCCAGCCCCAGCATTTT. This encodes CASSPGLGQPQHF.

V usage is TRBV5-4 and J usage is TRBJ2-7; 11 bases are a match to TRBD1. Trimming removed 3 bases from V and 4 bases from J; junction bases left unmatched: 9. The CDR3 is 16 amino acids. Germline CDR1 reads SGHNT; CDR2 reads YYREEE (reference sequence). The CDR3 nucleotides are TGTGCCAGCAGCTCCAAGGGACAGGGGGGCGTTTACGAGCAGTACTTC. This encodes CASSSKGQGGVYEQYF.

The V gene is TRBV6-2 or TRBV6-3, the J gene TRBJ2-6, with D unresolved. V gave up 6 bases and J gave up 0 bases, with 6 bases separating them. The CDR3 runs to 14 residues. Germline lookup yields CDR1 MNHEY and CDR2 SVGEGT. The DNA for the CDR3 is TGTGCCAGCAGCTTTAGCTCTGGGGCCAACGTCCTGACTTTC. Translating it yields CASSFSSGANVLTF.

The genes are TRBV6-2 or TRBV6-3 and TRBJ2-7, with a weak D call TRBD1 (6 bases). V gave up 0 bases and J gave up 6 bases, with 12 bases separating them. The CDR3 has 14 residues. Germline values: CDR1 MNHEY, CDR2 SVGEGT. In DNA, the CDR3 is TGTGCCAGCAGTTACTCGGGACACAGCTCCGAGCAGTACTTC. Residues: CASSYSGHSSEQYF.

The CDR3 bases are TGCGCCAGCAGCTTTTCCGGGACAGGGAACGAGCAGTACTTC. Its protein product is CASSFSGTGNEQYF. The V call is TRBV5-1, the J call TRBJ2-7; 9 nucleotides align to TRBD1. Germline V gene lookup returns CDR1 SGHRS and CDR2 YFSETQ. This CDR3 comprises 14 residues. The J segment lost 5 bases and the V segment lost 2 bases, leaving 5 bases of the junction unmatched.

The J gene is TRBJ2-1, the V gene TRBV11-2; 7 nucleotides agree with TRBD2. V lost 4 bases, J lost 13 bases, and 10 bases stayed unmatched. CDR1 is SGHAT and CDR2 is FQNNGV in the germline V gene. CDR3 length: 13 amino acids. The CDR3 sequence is CASSYGGEGIQFF. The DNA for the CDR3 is TGTGCCAGCAGCTATGGTGGGGAGGGGATTCAGTTCTTC.

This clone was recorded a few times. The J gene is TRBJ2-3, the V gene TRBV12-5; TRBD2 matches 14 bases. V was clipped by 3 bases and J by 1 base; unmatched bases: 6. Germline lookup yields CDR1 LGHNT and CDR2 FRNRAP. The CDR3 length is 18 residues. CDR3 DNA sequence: TGTGCTAGTGGTTTAGGACTAGCGGGGGGTCGCCGCACAGATACGCAGTATTTT. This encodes CASGLGLAGGRRTDTQYF.

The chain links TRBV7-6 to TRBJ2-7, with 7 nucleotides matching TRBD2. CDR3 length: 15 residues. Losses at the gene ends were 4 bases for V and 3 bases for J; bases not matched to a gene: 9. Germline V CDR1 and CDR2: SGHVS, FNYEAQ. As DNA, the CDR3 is TGTGCCAGCAGCTCAAGGGGAGAGCGGGGCTACGAGCAGTACTTC. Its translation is CASSSRGERGYEQYF.